These 32 T cell receptor beta chains were sequenced from one sample in a study of CD8 T cells in Susac syndrome (dated by TCRdb to the late 2010s). Library generation was performed with the immunoSEQ multiplex PCR assay. RNA was extracted using the RNeasy kit, and about 0.45 to 1 ug of the RNA was reverse transcribed with random hexamers. TCRdb redid the processing of the public reads, applying fastp at Q25 and MiXCR, and retained in-frame beta chains. When rows share a CDR3 protein, they turn into one entry using the most common DNA and genes. The sample table contains some 180,000 distinct CDR3 sequences; only one count was recorded for around nine tenths of them. Of the sample, over 0.075% is held by the ten largest clones. The sample was CD4+ T cells from PBMCs. All receptors come from a human donor with Susac syndrome.

The V call is TRBV20-1, the J call TRBJ2-1; D may be TRBD2 (7 bases). V shed 6 bases and J shed 4 bases, with 25 bases lying between them. The germline CDR1 and CDR2 sequences are DFQATT and SNEGSKA (reference sequence). CDR3 length: 17 amino acids. The CDR3 region has the DNA TGCAGTGCCTCTAGCCCCTCGGGGGGCCCAAGATACAATGAGCAGTTCTTC. As protein: CSASSPSGGPRYNEQFF.

The V and J genes are TRBV2 and TRBJ2-2; D remains unclear. Trimming shortened V by 4 bases and J by 3 bases, and 12 bases separated the two germline ends. There are 15 residues in the CDR3. Germline assignment: CDR1 SNHLY and CDR2 FYNNEI. DNA of the CDR3: TGTGCCAGCAGTGGGTTGACCCACGACACCGGGGAGCTGTTTTTT. The encoded protein is CASSGLTHDTGELFF.

V gene TRBV4-1 combines with J gene TRBJ2-5; D gene unclear. The CDR3 is 13 amino acids. Germline V gene data show CDR1 as MGHRA and CDR2 as YSYEKL. The ends were cut back, 1 base at V and 5 bases at J, with 8 bases in the middle. CDR3 region: CASSQAVIETQYF. The CDR3 nucleotides read TGCGCCAGCAGCCAAGCGGTTATTGAGACCCAGTACTTC.

The chain has TRBV12-3 or TRBV12-4 and TRBJ2-7; 7 bases map to TRBD2. The CDR3 length is 14 residues. V lost 3 bases, J lost 5 bases, and 7 bases stayed unmatched. CDR3 residues: CASSLRGSSNEQYF. CDR3 DNA sequence: TGTGCCAGCAGTTTGCGGGGGAGTTCCAACGAGCAGTACTTC.

Only a few counts were recorded for this clonotype. This chain connects TRBV7-9 to TRBJ2-7; D gene uncertain. This CDR3 spans 12 amino acids. Germline values: CDR1 SEHNR, CDR2 FQNEAQ (reference sequence). The ends were cut back, 1 base at V and 6 bases at J, with 7 bases in the middle. For the CDR3, the DNA is TGTGCCAGCAGCTTAGGATGGGGCGAGCAGTACTTC. This translates into CASSLGWGEQYF.

The chain links TRBV20-1 to TRBJ2-7; 7 bases fit TRBD1. CDR1 and CDR2 (germline): DFQATT, SNEGSKA (reference sequence). V gave up 6 bases and J gave up 4 bases; unmatched junction bases: 12. CDR3 length: 14 residues. The CDR3 DNA is TGCAGTGCCGTGCCCCAGGGGGTGAGGTACGAGCAGTACTTC. Residues: CSAVPQGVRYEQYF.

The chain recombines TRBV28 with TRBJ2-7; TRBD1 matches 9 bases. Losses at the gene ends were 5 bases for V and 2 bases for J; bases not matched to a gene: 4. Germline loops: CDR1 MDHEN, CDR2 SYDVKM. This CDR3 has 14 amino acids. The CDR3 region has the DNA TGTGCCAGCAGTCGCACAGGGGGCCCCTACGAGCAGTACTTC. Translating it yields CASSRTGGPYEQYF.

V usage is TRBV2 and J usage is TRBJ2-7; unclear D gene. Between the trimmed V and J ends, which lost 6 bases and 4 bases, there was a span of 16 bases. This CDR3 is built from 14 residues. CDR1 SNHLY and CDR2 FYNNEI come from the germline V gene. The DNA for the CDR3 is TGTGCCAGCAGCCCGGGCCTCCCCTCATACGAGCAGTACTTC. It specifies CASSPGLPSYEQYF.

The chain links TRBV12-3 or TRBV12-4 to TRBJ2-3; 9 nucleotides align to TRBD2. Germline trimming cut 5 bases from V and 2 bases from J; bases unmatched to any gene: 5. This CDR3 contains 15 residues. The CDR3 loop reads CASSLQRGDTDTQYF. CDR3 nucleotides: TGTGCCAGCAGTCTCCAGCGGGGGGACACAGATACGCAGTATTTT.

The V and J genes are TRBV6-6 and TRBJ2-1; 7 nucleotides align to TRBD1. Germline V gene lookup returns CDR1 MNHNY and CDR2 SVGAGI (reference sequence). The CDR3 has 15 residues. V was pared by 6 bases and J by 1 base, with 6 bases of the junction left unmatched. The DNA of the CDR3 is TGTGCCAGCAGGACCCGGGACAGTTCCTACAATGAGCAGTTCTTC. Residues: CASRTRDSSYNEQFF.

The CDR3 loop reads CSVVGRDNSYEQYF. CDR3 in DNA: TGCAGCGTTGTTGGTCGGGACAACTCCTACGAGCAGTACTTC. This sequence joins TRBV29-1 and TRBJ2-7; tentative D call: TRBD1 (6 bases). Per the germline V gene, CDR1 is SQVTM and CDR2 is ANQGSEA. This CDR3 spans 14 amino acids. V lost 4 bases and J lost 0, with 13 bases in between.

The chain couples TRBV21-1 to TRBJ2-5; no DNA check was done on the table's D call, TRBD2. TRBV21-1 is classified as a pseudogene. The length of the CDR3 is 21 residues. CDR3 DNA: TGTGCCAGCAGCCCAGCGGACTCCTACCAAACGCGGCTAGCGGGACAAGAGACCCAGTACTTC. Protein sequence: CASSPADSYQTRLAGQETQYF.

Remarks on this clonotype: An end of the junction differs from the germline gene, which may be a read error. The chain carries TRBV2 and TRBJ2-3; 12 bases agree with TRBD2. The germline V gene encodes CDR1 SNHLY and CDR2 FYNNEI. The CDR3 covers 13 residues. The CDR3 loop reads CASSTSGGLTQFF. DNA for the CDR3: TGTGCCAGCAGTACTAGCGGGGGGCTTACGCAGTTTTTT.

This rearrangement joins TRBV2 to TRBJ2-1; 11 positions match TRBD2. Germline V lookup: CDR1 SNHLY, CDR2 FYNNEI. This CDR3 contains 15 residues. With V trimmed by 6 bases and J by 2 bases, 3 bases remained unmatched. This CDR3 is CASRRLAGTYNEQFF. The DNA of the CDR3 is TGTGCCAGCAGAAGACTAGCGGGAACCTACAATGAGCAGTTCTTC.

The chain combines TRBV5-6 with TRBJ1-2; no firm D call. The CDR3 sequence is 15 residues long. Per the germline V gene, CDR1 is SGHDT and CDR2 is YYEEEE. Trimming left V 3 bases short and J 4 bases short, with 16 bases between. CDR3 region: CASSSPIRAFYGYTF. The CDR3, as DNA: TGTGCCAGCAGCTCCCCGATAAGGGCCTTCTATGGCTACACCTTC.

V and J are TRBV4-1 and TRBJ1-5; D gene unclear. Germline lookup yields CDR1 MGHRA and CDR2 YSYEKL. This CDR3 comprises 15 residues. Between the trimmed V and J ends, which lost 1 base and 2 bases, there was a span of 9 bases. The CDR3 protein is CASSQGPAGNQPQHF. CDR3 in DNA: TGCGCCAGCAGCCAAGGGCCGGCTGGCAATCAGCCCCAGCATTTT.

The J gene is TRBJ2-2, the V gene TRBV6-6, with a weak D call TRBD2 (5 bases). Per the germline V gene, CDR1 is MNHNY and CDR2 is SVGAGI (reference sequence). This CDR3 spans 14 amino acids. Deletions cut 6 bases from V and 2 bases from J, with 10 bases between. The DNA of the CDR3 is TGTGCCAGCAGCCGCGGGTATAACACCGGGGAGCTGTTTTTT. It translates to CASSRGYNTGELFF.

This clonotype has only one observation. V usage is TRBV20-1 and J usage is TRBJ2-6, with D maybe TRBD2 (7 bases). This CDR3 contains 16 residues. The ends were cut back, 1 base at V and 4 bases at J, with 14 bases in the middle. Germline V lookup: CDR1 DFQATT, CDR2 SNEGSKA (reference sequence). CDR3 in amino acids: CSARVPGGAGANVLTF. The CDR3, as DNA: TGCAGTGCTAGAGTTCCGGGGGGCGCCGGGGCCAACGTCCTGACTTTC.

The chain joins TRBV7-6 to TRBJ2-1; the match to TRBD2 covers 10 bases. Unmatched junction bases numbered 4, after V lost 4 bases and J lost 4 bases. The CDR3 spans 15 residues. In germline, CDR1 is SGHVS, CDR2 FNYEAQ. CDR3 sequence reads: CASSSSGGGYNEQFF. CDR3 nucleotides: TGTGCCAGCAGCTCAAGCGGGGGGGGATACAATGAGCAGTTCTTC.

The V gene is TRBV2, the J gene TRBJ1-1, with a possible D match to TRBD1 (5 bases). The ends were cut back, 7 bases at V and 1 base at J, with 13 bases in the middle. The CDR3 spans 14 residues. Germline V CDR1 and CDR2: SNHLY, FYNNEI. The CDR3 protein is CASTLVTENTEAFF. CDR3 in DNA: TGTGCCAGCACCCTGGTGACAGAGAACACTGAAGCTTTCTTT.

The chain combines TRBV6-1 with TRBJ2-1; 9 bases line up with TRBD2. This CDR3 spans 16 amino acids. Germline V gene data show CDR1 as MNHNS and CDR2 as SASEGT. V dropped 2 bases and J dropped 0; count of bases not matched to a gene: 2. The CDR3: CASSELAGASYNEQFF. CDR3 coding DNA: TGTGCCAGCAGTGAATTAGCGGGGGCCTCCTACAATGAGCAGTTCTTC.

About this clonotype itself: One junction end does not reproduce the germline sequence, and a read error may be involved. The rearrangement links TRBV6-1 to TRBJ2-5, with 9 bases lining up with TRBD1. Germline V gives CDR1 MNHNS, CDR2 SASEGT. CDR3 size: 16 residues. The CDR3 sequence: CASSVSGTGRQETQYF. CDR3 coding DNA: TGTGCCAGCAGTGTTTCTGGGACAGGGAGACAAGAGACCCAGTATTTC.

The rearrangement joins TRBV30 to TRBJ1-2, with D possibly being TRBD1 (5 bases). Germline loops: CDR1 GTSNPN, CDR2 SVGIG (reference sequence). The CDR3 extends over 16 amino acids. Trimming pared 3 bases from V and 8 bases from J, leaving 25 bases between. CDR3 DNA sequence: TGTGCCTGGAGAGAGGGATTGGGACGGCCAGTCCAAGGCTACACCTTC. Protein sequence: CAWREGLGRPVQGYTF. Together with reference TRBV30 and TRBJ1-2, the CDR3 gives the full variable domain: SQTIHQWPATLVQPVGSPLSLECTVEGTSNPNLYWYRQAAGRGLQLLFYSVGIGQISSEVPQNLSASRPQDRQFILSSKKLLLSDSGFYLCAWREGLGRPVQGYTFGSGTRLTVV.

The genes are TRBV19 and TRBJ1-6; D is ambiguous. The germline V gene has CDR1 LNHDA and CDR2 SQIVND (reference sequence). There are 12 residues in the CDR3. Trimming shortened V by 5 bases and J by 4 bases, and 3 bases separated the two germline ends. The CDR3 reads CASSEYNSPLHF. Here the CDR3 DNA reads TGTGCCAGTAGTGAATATAATTCACCCCTCCACTTT.

The CDR3: CASAADSNQPQHF. CDR3 sequence (DNA): TGTGCCAGCGCGGCAGATAGCAATCAGCCCCAGCATTTT. V is TRBV2 and J is TRBJ1-5; D remains unclear. This CDR3 spans 13 amino acids. Per germline, CDR1 SNHLY and CDR2 FYNNEI. V lost 8 bases and J lost 0, with 8 bases in between.

This chain links TRBV20-1 with TRBJ1-2; the D gene is possibly TRBD1 (6 bases). The length of the CDR3 is 15 residues. The V gene's germline CDR1 is DFQATT and CDR2 SNEGSKA (reference sequence). V lost 0 bases, J lost 8 bases, and 19 bases lay in between. In nucleotides, the CDR3 is TGCAGTGCTAGAGATTCCACAGGGCCAAAAAGGGGCTACACCTTC. Encoded protein: CSARDSTGPKRGYTF.

This chain connects TRBV12-3 or TRBV12-4 to TRBJ1-5, with D possibly matching TRBD1 (6 bases). V lost 7 bases and J lost 5, with 15 bases in between. The CDR3 runs 14 residues. The CDR3 sequence is CASTFSTGYQPQHF. CDR3 bases: TGTGCCAGCACCTTTTCGACAGGATATCAGCCCCAGCATTTT.

CDR3 sequence (DNA): TGTGCCAGCAGGACAAACCCAAAGGGCTATGGCTACACCTTC. Translation gives CASRTNPKGYGYTF. This rearrangement joins TRBV5-6 to TRBJ1-2; D remains unclear. Germline CDR1 SGHDT, CDR2 YYEEEE. Trimming removed 5 bases from V and 4 bases from J, with 15 bases in between. The CDR3 extends over 14 amino acids. Drawing the rest from reference TRBV5-6 and TRBJ1-2, the complete variable domain is DAGVTQSPTHLIKTRGQQVTLRCSPKSGHDTVSWYQQALGQGPQFIFQYYEEEERQRGNFPDRFSGHQFPNYSSELNVNALLLGDSALYLCASRTNPKGYGYTFGSGTRLTVV.

A few counts support this clonotype. This sequence joins TRBV6-6 and TRBJ1-1; D is unclear. V was clipped by 2 bases and J by 1 base, with 5 bases between them. This CDR3 contains 13 residues. Germline V lookup: CDR1 MNHNY, CDR2 SVGAGI (reference sequence). CDR3 DNA: TGTGCCAGCAGTTACACTCAGAACACTGAAGCTTTCTTT. Its translation: CASSYTQNTEAFF.

V usage is TRBV7-2 and J usage is TRBJ2-5; D is unclear. V lost 2 bases, J lost 0 bases, and 16 bases lay in between. Germline assignment: CDR1 SGHTA and CDR2 FQGNSA. The CDR3 covers 17 residues. CDR3 sequence (DNA): TGTGCCAGCAGCTTACCCCTGGGGTACTGGTACCAAGAGACCCAGTACTTC. As protein: CASSLPLGYWYQETQYF.

V is TRBV27 and J is TRBJ1-5; weak D call: TRBD1 (5 bases). Per germline, CDR1 MNHEY and CDR2 SMNVEV (reference sequence). The V end lost 3 bases, the J end lost 4 bases, and 10 bases lay between the germline ends. CDR3 length: 14 amino acids. CDR3 residues: CASSFVGGNQPQHF. For the CDR3, the DNA is TGTGCCAGCAGTTTCGTCGGGGGGAATCAGCCCCAGCATTTT.

The chain combines TRBV29-1 with TRBJ2-7; either TRBD1 or TRBD2 may supply D (5 bases each). V was pared by 4 bases and J by 3 bases, with 28 bases between. Germline-derived CDR1 and CDR2 are SQVTM and ANQGSEA. The CDR3 runs to 18 residues. The CDR3 loop reads CSVVAQGRERPLVYEQYF. Here the CDR3 DNA reads TGCAGCGTTGTAGCCCAGGGCAGGGAGAGGCCTTTGGTCTACGAGCAGTACTTC.